This record covers a single TCR beta chain. Antigen: not known. These data belong to a study of neurological immune-mediated disorders. Noted time point: longitudinal time-point 2. As healthy controls, volunteers from a blood bank in Maryland, USA, were used. The unsorted libraries originated from 2 million PBMCs that had been stored at -80 C. Whole-study findings and limits: Healthy controls had more TCR clonal expansion than multiple sclerosis, which showed the least, whereas HTLV-1-associated myelopathy showed the most.

MiXCR was run by TCRdb on the 5' RACE reads, yielding one entry per CDR3 protein. The table records some 30,000 distinct CDR3 sequences, about 13% of them present only once. The junction had 7 bases not matched to a gene; V was cut back by 3 bases and J by 7 bases. The CDR3 is 15 amino acids. Germline CDR1 and CDR2: SGHRS and YFSETQ. V usage is TRBV5-1 and J usage is TRBJ1-6, with TRBD1 matching over 7 bases. This TCR came from a woman between 35 and 50 years old in good health. The sample taken for sequencing was PBMCs. This chain's CDR3 is CASSSDRAGNSPLHF. The CDR3 DNA reads as TGCGCCAGCAGCTCTGACAGGGCAGGGAATTCACCCCTCCACTTT.